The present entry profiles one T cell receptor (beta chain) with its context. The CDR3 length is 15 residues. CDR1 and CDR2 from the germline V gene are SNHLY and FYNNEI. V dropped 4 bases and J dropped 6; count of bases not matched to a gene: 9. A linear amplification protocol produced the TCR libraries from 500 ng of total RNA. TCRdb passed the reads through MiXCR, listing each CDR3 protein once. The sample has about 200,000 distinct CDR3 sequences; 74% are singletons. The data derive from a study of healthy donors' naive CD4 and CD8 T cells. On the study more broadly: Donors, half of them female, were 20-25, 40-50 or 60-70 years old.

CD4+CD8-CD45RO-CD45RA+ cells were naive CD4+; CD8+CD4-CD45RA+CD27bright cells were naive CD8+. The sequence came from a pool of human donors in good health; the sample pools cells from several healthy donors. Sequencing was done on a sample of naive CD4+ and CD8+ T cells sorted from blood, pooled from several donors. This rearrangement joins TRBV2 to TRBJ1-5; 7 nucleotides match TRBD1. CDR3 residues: CASSGQGVAIQPQHF. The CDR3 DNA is TGTGCCAGCAGTGGCCAGGGGGTTGCGATTCAGCCCCAGCATTTT.